The 19 T cell receptor beta chains below were found in one sample sequenced in a study of blood T cell repertoires in COVID-19. Assay used: immunoSEQ multiplex PCR; TCRdb lists only in-frame clones, some missing. This repertoire shows around 250,000 clones, about 90% found once; its top ten account for over 0.75%. Material for sequencing was PBMCs or T cells enriched from blood (not recorded which). All receptors come from a man aged 50 to 60 who had been exposed to COVID-19.

The chain links TRBV7-8 to TRBJ2-1; 10 nucleotides match TRBD2. V gave up 5 bases and J gave up 7 bases; unmatched junction bases: 11. Germline CDR1 is SGHVS and CDR2 is FQNEAQ. The CDR3 runs to 16 residues. CDR3 nucleotide sequence: TGTGCCAGCAGCCAACCGGGACTAGCGACAGGAAATGAGCAGTTCTTC. This encodes CASSQPGLATGNEQFF.

The CDR3 loop reads CASSLGHQETQYF. CDR3 coding DNA: TGTGCCAGCAGCCTAGGTCACCAAGAGACCCAGTACTTC. The J gene is TRBJ2-5, the V gene TRBV6-5; the D is unclear. Looked up from germline, CDR1 is MNHEY and CDR2 is SVGAGI. CDR3 length: 13 residues. V gave up 6 bases and J gave up 0 bases, with 8 bases separating them.

V is TRBV29-1 and J is TRBJ2-7, with a possible D match to TRBD1 (6 bases). The CDR3 consists of 13 residues. CDR1 and CDR2 from the germline V gene are SQVTM and ANQGSEA. The germline V and J ends were trimmed by 4 bases and 2 bases, with 12 bases remaining between them. This CDR3 is CSVAGRTAYEQYF. As DNA, the CDR3 is TGCAGCGTTGCGGGCAGGACAGCCTACGAGCAGTACTTC.

The chain links TRBV6-5 to TRBJ1-1; tentatively, D is TRBD1 (6 bases). V dropped 6 bases and J dropped 3 bases, with 17 bases sitting between them. The CDR3 covers 15 residues. Germline V gene sequence: CDR1 MNHEY, CDR2 SVGAGI. CDR3 sequence reads: CASSLVPGHYTEAFF. CDR3 in DNA: TGTGCCAGCAGCCTCGTCCCGGGACATTACACTGAAGCTTTCTTT.

The chain has TRBV10-3 and TRBJ1-1; TRBD1 might be the D (5 bases). Germline V gene lookup returns CDR1 ENHRY and CDR2 SYGVKD. The CDR3 is 14 amino acids. The V end lost 6 bases, the J end lost 2 bases, and 13 bases lay between the germline ends. CDR3 region: CAISTRGGNTEAFF. DNA for the CDR3: TGTGCCATCAGCACTCGGGGGGGAAACACTGAAGCTTTCTTT.

The chain combines TRBV24-1 with TRBJ1-2; D perhaps matches TRBD1 (6 bases). V was trimmed by 7 bases and J by 7 bases, leaving 15 bases between them. CDR1 is KGHDR and CDR2 is SFDVKD in the germline V gene. CDR3 length equals 13 residues. The CDR3 DNA is TGTGCCACCAGCAGGGGTGGGGATCGTGGCTACACCTTC. Amino acid sequence: CATSRGGDRGYTF.

The chain couples TRBV5-4 to TRBJ1-2, with D perhaps TRBD1 (6 bases). The V gene lost 4 bases and the J gene lost 5 bases, with 21 bases spanning the gap. The germline V gene has CDR1 SGHNT and CDR2 YYREEE (reference sequence). The CDR3 totals 16 residues. This chain's CDR3 is CASSLSLVSRGYGYTF. The CDR3 DNA reads as TGTGCCAGCAGCCTGAGTCTGGTATCGAGGGGGTATGGCTACACCTTC.

The gene calls are TRBV15 and TRBJ2-3; 8 bases agree with TRBD2. V lost 1 base to trimming and J lost 3 bases; unmatched junction nucleotides: 3. In germline, CDR1 is LNHNV, CDR2 YYDKDF (reference sequence). This CDR3 spans 15 amino acids. The CDR3 region is CATSRVAGLTDTQYF. The CDR3 nucleotides read TGTGCCACCAGCAGAGTAGCGGGACTAACAGATACGCAGTATTTT. The full variable domain, rest sourced from reference TRBV15 and TRBJ2-3, is DAMVIQNPRYQVTQFGKPVTLSCSQTLNHNVMYWYQQKSSQAPKLLFHYYDKDFNNEADTPDNFQSRRPNTSFCFLDIRSPGLGDTAMYLCATSRVAGLTDTQYFGPGTRLTVL.

The rearrangement uses TRBV14 and TRBJ2-2; a weak D match, TRBD1 (5 bases). Trimming removed 5 bases at V and 6 bases at J, with 10 bases between. The CDR3 runs to 13 residues. Germline V lookup: CDR1 SGHDN, CDR2 FVKESK. The CDR3 loop is CASSSTVAGELFF. The CDR3 region has the DNA TGTGCCAGCAGCTCGACAGTGGCCGGGGAGCTGTTTTTT.

The chain employs TRBV18 and TRBJ1-5, with TRBD1 as a possible D gene (5 bases). In germline, CDR1 is KGHSH, CDR2 LQKENI. The CDR3 runs 17 residues. V lost 1 base and J 6 bases, leaving 19 bases between the germline ends. CDR3 sequence reads: CASSPLSRGGVIQPQHF. The DNA of the CDR3 is TGTGCCAGCTCACCACTTTCGAGAGGAGGGGTAATTCAGCCCCAGCATTTT.

The chain couples TRBV3-1 (or the pseudogene TRBV3-2) to TRBJ2-3; D might be TRBD1 (6 bases). With 0 bases removed from V and 3 bases from J, the gap between germline ends came to 13 bases. The CDR3 extends over 16 amino acids. Germline V gene lookup returns CDR1 LGHDT and CDR2 YNNKEL (reference sequence). In DNA, the CDR3 is TGTGCCAGCAGCCAAGATCTAGGGGGTAATACAGATACGCAGTATTTT. This translates into CASSQDLGGNTDTQYF.

The gene calls are TRBV9 and TRBJ1-1, with TRBD1 identical over 7 bases. CDR1 is SGDLS and CDR2 is YYNGEE in the germline V gene. The CDR3 loop spans 13 amino acids. Unmatched junction bases numbered 6, after V lost 3 bases and J lost 7 bases. CDR3 DNA sequence: TGTGCCAGCAGCGCCTTCGACAGGGTTGAAGCTTTCTTT. Translating gives CASSAFDRVEAFF.

V and J are TRBV11-3 and TRBJ2-6; possible D gene TRBD1, 7 bases. V lost 5 bases and J lost 2, with 13 bases in between. This CDR3 is built from 16 residues. Germline CDR1 reads SGHNT; CDR2 reads YENEEA. The DNA for the CDR3 is TGTGCCAGCAGCCCAGGGGGGTCTCCTGGGGCCAACGTCCTGACTTTC. The encoded protein is CASSPGGSPGANVLTF.

CDR3 bases: TGTGCCAGCTCACTAAGTTACAGCAGCTCTGGGGCCAACGTCCTGACTTTC. Its protein is CASSLSYSSSGANVLTF. The V gene is TRBV18, the J gene TRBJ2-6; D not resolved. V lost 4 bases and J 0 bases, leaving 13 bases between the germline ends. This CDR3 spans 17 amino acids. Germline CDR1 is KGHSH and CDR2 is LQKENI.

This clone has a single count. The V gene is TRBV5-4, the J gene TRBJ2-3; 7 bases match TRBD2. From germline, CDR1 is SGHNT and CDR2 YYREEE (reference sequence). V dropped 4 bases and J dropped 3; count of bases not matched to a gene: 11. The CDR3 length is 16 residues. Written as DNA, the CDR3 is TGTGCCAGCAGCGATTCTAGGCGGGGGTCGACAGATACGCAGTATTTT. Translation: CASSDSRRGSTDTQYF. The complete variable domain, with remaining parts taken from reference TRBV5-4 and TRBJ2-3, reads ETGVTQSPTHLIKTRGQQVTLRCSSQSGHNTVSWYQQALGQGPQFIFQYYREEENGRGNFPPRFSGLQFPNYSSELNVNALELDDSALYLCASSDSRRGSTDTQYFGPGTRLTVL.

The chain is built from TRBV2 and TRBJ2-1, with D possibly being TRBD1 (6 bases). V lost 8 bases to trimming and J lost 13 bases, with 18 bases between them. The CDR3 consists of 12 residues. Germline V gives CDR1 SNHLY, CDR2 FYNNEI. CDR3 loop: CASDKETGPQFF. CDR3 sequence (DNA): TGTGCCAGCGACAAGGAGACAGGCCCTCAGTTCTTC.

The rearrangement uses TRBV5-1 and TRBJ2-1; the match to TRBD2 covers 15 bases. The CDR3 is made up of 17 amino acids. CDR1 and CDR2 (germline): SGHRS, YFSETQ. Germline trimming cut 4 bases from V and 7 bases from J; bases unmatched to any gene: 9. The CDR3 DNA reads TGCGCCAGCAGCCCCGGACTAGCGGGAGGGCCGGAGAATGAGCAGTTCTTC. This translates into CASSPGLAGGPENEQFF.

The V and J genes are TRBV18 and TRBJ2-3; maybe TRBD2 (6 bases). Trimming left V 3 bases short and J 2 bases short, with 12 bases between. Per the germline V gene, CDR1 is KGHSH and CDR2 is LQKENI. The CDR3 spans 15 residues. The CDR3 sequence is CASSPGGPPTDTQYF. CDR3 in DNA: TGTGCCAGCTCACCGGGAGGCCCCCCCACAGATACGCAGTATTTT.

The chain has TRBV5-1 and TRBJ1-1; D gene ambiguous. In germline, CDR1 is SGHRS, CDR2 YFSETQ. V was clipped by 1 base and J by 1 base, with 5 bases between them. The CDR3 sequence is 13 residues long. CDR3 loop: CASSLTENTEAFF. The CDR3 DNA follows: TGCGCCAGCAGCTTGACAGAGAACACTGAAGCTTTCTTT.